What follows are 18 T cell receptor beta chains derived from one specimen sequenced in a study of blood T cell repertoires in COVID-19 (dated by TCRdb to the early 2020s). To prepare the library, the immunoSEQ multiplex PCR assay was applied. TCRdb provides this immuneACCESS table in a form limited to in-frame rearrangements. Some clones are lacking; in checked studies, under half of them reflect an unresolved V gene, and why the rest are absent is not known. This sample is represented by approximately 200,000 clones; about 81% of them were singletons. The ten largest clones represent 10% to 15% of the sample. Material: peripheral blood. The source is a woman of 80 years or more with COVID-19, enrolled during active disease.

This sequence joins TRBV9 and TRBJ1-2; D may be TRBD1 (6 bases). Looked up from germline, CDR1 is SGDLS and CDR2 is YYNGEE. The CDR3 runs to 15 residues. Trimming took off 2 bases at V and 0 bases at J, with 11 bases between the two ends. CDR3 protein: CASSVSGTPNYGYTF. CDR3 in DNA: TGTGCCAGCAGCGTTTCCGGGACACCTAACTATGGCTACACCTTC.

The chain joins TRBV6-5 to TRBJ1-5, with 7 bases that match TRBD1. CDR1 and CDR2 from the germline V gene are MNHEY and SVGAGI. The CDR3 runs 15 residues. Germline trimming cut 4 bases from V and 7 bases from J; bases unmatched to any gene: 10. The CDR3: CASSSGRQGQQPQHF. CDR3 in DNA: TGTGCCAGCAGTTCCGGCCGACAGGGACAGCAGCCCCAGCATTTT.

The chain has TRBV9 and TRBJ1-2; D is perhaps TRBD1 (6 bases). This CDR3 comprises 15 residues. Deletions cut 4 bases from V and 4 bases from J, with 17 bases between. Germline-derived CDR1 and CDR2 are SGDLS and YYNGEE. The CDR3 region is CASSISTGSGYGYTF. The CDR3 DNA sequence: TGTGCCAGCAGCATCTCTACAGGGAGCGGCTATGGCTACACCTTC.

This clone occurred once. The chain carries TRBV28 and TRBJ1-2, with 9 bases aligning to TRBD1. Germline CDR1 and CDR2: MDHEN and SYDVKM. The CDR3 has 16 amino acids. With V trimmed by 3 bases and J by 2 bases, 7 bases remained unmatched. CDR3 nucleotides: TGTGCCAGCAGTTTGCCCGGGACAGGGATAAACTATGGCTACACCTTC. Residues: CASSLPGTGINYGYTF.

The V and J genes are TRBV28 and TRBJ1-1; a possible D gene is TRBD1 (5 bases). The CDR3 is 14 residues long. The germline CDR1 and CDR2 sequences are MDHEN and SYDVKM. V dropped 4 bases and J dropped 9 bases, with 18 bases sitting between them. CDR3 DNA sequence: TGTGCCAGCAGTTCCGGGGGGACGGCACCCAAAGCTTTCTTT. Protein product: CASSSGGTAPKAFF. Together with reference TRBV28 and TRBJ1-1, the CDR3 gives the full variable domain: DVKVTQSSRYLVKRTGEKVFLECVQDMDHENMFWYRQDPGLGLRLIYFSYDVKMKEKGDIPEGYSVSREKKERFSLILESASTNQTSMYLCASSSGGTAPKAFFGQGTRLTVV.

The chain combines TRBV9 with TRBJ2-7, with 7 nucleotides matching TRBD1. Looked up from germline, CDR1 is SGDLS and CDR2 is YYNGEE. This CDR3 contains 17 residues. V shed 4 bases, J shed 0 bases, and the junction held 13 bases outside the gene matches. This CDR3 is CASSPDYRGYLSYEQYF. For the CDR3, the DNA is TGTGCCAGCAGCCCAGACTACAGGGGCTACCTCTCCTACGAGCAGTACTTC.

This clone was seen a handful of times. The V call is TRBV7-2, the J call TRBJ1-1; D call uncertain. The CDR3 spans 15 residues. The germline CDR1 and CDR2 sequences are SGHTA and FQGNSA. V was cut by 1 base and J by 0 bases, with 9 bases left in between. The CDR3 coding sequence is TGTGCCAGCAGCTTAGAGGGAGATATGAACACTGAAGCTTTCTTT. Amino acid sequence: CASSLEGDMNTEAFF.

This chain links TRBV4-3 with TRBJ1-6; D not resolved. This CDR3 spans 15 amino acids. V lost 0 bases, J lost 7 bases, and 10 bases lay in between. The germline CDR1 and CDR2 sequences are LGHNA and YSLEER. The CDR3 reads CASSQEASINSPLHF. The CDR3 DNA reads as TGCGCCAGCAGCCAAGAGGCCAGTATAAATTCACCCCTCCACTTT.

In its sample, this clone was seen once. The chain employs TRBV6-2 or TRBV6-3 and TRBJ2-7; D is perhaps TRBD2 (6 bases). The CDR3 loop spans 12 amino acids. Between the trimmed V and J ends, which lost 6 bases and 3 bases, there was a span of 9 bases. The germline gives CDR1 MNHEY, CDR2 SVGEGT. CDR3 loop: CASSRGIYEQYF. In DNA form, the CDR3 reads TGTGCCAGCAGCCGCGGGATCTACGAGCAGTACTTC.

The CDR3 loop reads CASRSRLAGFTDTQYF. The DNA of the CDR3 is TGTGCCAGCAGATCTCGACTAGCGGGATTCACAGATACGCAGTATTTT. The chain uses TRBV28 and TRBJ2-3; 11 nucleotides align to TRBD2. The CDR3 length is 16 residues. Germline V CDR1 and CDR2: MDHEN, SYDVKM. The trim removed 6 bases at V and 2 bases at J, leaving 7 bases unmatched.

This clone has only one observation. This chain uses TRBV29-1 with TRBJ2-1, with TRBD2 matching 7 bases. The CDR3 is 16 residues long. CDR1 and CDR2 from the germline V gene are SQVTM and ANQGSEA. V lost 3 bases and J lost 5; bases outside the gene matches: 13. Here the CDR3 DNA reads TGCAGCGTTGATGATGGGGGGGTTGGCCTCAACAATGAGCAGTTCTTC. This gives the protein CSVDDGGVGLNNEQFF.

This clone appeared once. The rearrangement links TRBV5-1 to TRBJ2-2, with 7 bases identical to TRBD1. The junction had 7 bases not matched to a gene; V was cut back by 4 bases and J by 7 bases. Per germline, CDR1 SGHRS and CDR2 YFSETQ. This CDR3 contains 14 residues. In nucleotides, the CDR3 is TGCGCCAGCAGCATCCGACAGGGAATCGGGGAGCTGTTTTTT. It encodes CASSIRQGIGELFF.

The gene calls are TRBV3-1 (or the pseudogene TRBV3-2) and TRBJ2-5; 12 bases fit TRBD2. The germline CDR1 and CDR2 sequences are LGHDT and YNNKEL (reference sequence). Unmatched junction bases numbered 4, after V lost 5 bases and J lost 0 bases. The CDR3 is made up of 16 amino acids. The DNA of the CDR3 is TGTGCCAGCAGCTCATCTAGCGGGGGGGACCAAGAGACCCAGTACTTC. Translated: CASSSSSGGDQETQYF.

For the CDR3, the DNA is TGTGCCAGCAGCCACAGGAAAGCGGGGGGGGACACAGATACGCAGTATTTT. Encoded protein: CASSHRKAGGDTDTQYF. V usage is TRBV3-1 (or the pseudogene TRBV3-2) and J usage is TRBJ2-3; TRBD2 aligns across 10 bases. The CDR3 contains 17 residues. J was trimmed by 2 bases and V by 3 bases; bases with no gene match: 8. Germline-derived CDR1 and CDR2 are LGHDT and YNNKEL (reference sequence).

CDR3 sequence (DNA): TGTGCCAGCAGTCCCGGACTGGGATTGGGGACCCAGTACTTC. Amino acids: CASSPGLGLGTQYF. The chain links TRBV11-2 to TRBJ2-5, with a weak D call TRBD2 (5 bases). The CDR3 is made up of 14 amino acids. From germline, CDR1 is SGHAT and CDR2 FQNNGV. Trimming removed 6 bases at V and 7 bases at J, with 18 bases between.

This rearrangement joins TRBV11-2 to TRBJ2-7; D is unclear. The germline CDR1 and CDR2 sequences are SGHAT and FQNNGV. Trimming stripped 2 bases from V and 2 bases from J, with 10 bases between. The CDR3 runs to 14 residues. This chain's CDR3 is CASSLSDGAYEQYF. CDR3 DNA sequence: TGTGCCAGCAGCTTAAGTGACGGAGCCTACGAGCAGTACTTC.

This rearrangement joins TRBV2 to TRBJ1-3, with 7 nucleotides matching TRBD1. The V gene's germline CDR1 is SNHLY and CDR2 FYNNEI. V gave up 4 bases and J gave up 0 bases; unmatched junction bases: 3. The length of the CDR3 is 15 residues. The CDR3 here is CASSGQGLSGNTIYF. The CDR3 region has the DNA TGTGCCAGCAGTGGACAGGGACTCTCTGGAAACACCATATATTTT.

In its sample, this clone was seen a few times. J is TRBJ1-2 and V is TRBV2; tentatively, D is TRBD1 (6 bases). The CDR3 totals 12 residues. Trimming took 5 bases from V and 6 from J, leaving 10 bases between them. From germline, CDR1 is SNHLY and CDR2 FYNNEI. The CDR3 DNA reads TGTGCCAGCAGTCGCAGACAGGATGGCTACACCTTC. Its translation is CASSRRQDGYTF.